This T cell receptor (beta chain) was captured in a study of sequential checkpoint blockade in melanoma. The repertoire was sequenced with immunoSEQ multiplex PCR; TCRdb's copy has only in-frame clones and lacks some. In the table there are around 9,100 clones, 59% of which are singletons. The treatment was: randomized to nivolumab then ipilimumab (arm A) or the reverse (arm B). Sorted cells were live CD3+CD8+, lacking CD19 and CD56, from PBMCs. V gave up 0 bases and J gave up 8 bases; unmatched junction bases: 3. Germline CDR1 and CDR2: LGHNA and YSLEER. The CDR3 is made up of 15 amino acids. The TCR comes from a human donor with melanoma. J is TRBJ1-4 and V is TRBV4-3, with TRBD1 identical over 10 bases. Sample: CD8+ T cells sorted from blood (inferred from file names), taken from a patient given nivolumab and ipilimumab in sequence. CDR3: CASSQDRDRGEKLFF. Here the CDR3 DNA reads TGCGCCAGCAGCCAAGATAGGGACAGGGGAGAAAAACTGTTTTTT.